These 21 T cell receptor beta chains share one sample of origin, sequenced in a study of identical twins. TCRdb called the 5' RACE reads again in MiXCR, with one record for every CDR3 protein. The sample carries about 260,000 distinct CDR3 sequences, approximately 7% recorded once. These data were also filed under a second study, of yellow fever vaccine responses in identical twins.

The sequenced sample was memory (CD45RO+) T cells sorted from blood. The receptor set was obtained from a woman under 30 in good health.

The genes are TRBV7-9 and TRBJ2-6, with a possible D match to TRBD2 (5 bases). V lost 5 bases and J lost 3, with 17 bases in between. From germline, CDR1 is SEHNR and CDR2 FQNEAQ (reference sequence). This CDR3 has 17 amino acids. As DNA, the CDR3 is TGTGCCAGCAGCCCAAACATCGGACTTTTTGGGGCCAACGTCCTGACTTTC. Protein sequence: CASSPNIGLFGANVLTF. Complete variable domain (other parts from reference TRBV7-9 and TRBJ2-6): DTGVSQNPRHKITKRGQNVTFRCDPISEHNRLYWYRQTLGQGPEFLTYFQNEAQLEKSRLLSDRFSAERPKGSFSTLEIQRTEQGDSAMYLCASSPNIGLFGANVLTFGAGSRLTVL.

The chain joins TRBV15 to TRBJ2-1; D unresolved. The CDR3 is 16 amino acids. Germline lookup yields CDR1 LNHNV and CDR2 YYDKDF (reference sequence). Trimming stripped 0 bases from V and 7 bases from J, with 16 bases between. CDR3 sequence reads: CATSRDRGGNGNEQFF. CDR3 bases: TGTGCCACCAGCAGAGATCGCGGCGGAAATGGAAATGAGCAGTTCTTC.

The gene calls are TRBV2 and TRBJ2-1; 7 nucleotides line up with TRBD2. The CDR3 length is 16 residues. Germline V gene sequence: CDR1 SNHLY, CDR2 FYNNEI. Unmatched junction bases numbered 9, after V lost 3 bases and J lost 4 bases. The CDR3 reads CASSDRSSGIYNEQFF. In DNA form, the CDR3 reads TGTGCCAGCAGTGACCGGTCTAGCGGAATATACAATGAGCAGTTCTTC.

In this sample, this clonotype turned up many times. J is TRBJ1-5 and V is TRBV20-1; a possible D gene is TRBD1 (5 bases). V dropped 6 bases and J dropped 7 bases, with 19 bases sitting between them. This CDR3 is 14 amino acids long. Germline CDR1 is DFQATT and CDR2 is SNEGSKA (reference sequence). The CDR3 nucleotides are TGCAGTGCCAGTGACTTGGGGGAATGGCAGCCCCAGCATTTT. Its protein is CSASDLGEWQPQHF.

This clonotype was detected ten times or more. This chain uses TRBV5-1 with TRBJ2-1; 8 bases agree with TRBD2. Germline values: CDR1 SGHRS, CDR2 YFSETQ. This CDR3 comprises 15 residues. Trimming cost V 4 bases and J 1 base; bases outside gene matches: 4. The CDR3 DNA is TGCGCCAGCAGCGAAGCGGGAGAATCCTACAATGAGCAGTTCTTC. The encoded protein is CASSEAGESYNEQFF.

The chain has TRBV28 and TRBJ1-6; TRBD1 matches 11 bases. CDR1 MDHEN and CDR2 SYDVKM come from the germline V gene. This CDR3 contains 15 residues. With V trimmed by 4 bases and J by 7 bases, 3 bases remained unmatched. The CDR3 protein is CASSYGQGANSPLHF. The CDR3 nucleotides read TGTGCCAGCAGTTACGGACAGGGGGCAAATTCACCCCTCCACTTT.

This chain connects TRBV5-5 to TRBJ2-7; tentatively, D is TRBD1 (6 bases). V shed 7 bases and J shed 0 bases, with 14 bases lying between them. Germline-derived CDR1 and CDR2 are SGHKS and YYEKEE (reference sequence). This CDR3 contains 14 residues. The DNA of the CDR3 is TGTGCCAGCGGCCAGGGGATTCCCTCCTACGAGCAGTACTTC. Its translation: CASGQGIPSYEQYF.

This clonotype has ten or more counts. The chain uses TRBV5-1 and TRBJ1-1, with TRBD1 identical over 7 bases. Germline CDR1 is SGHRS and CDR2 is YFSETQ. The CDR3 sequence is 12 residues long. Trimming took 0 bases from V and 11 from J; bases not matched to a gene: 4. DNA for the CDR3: TGCGCCAGCAGCTTGGATGGGACAGTGGCTTTCTTT. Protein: CASSLDGTVAFF. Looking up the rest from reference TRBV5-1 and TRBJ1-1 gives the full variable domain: KAGVTQTPRYLIKTRGQQVTLSCSPISGHRSVSWYQQTPGQGLQFLFEYFSETQRNKGNFPGRFSGRQFSNSRSEMNVSTLELGDSALYLCASSLDGTVAFFGQGTRLTVV.

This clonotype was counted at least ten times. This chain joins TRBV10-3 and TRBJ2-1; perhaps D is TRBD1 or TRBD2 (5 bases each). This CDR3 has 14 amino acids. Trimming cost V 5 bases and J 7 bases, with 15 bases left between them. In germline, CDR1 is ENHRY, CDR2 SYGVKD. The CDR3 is CAISPRDPYNEQFF. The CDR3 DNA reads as TGTGCCATCAGTCCTCGGGACCCTTATAATGAGCAGTTCTTC.

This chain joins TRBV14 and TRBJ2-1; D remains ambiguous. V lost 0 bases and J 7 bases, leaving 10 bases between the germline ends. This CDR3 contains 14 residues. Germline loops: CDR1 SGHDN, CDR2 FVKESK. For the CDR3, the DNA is TGTGCCAGCAGCCAAGAAAGTCCGAGGAATGAGCAGTTCTTC. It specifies CASSQESPRNEQFF.

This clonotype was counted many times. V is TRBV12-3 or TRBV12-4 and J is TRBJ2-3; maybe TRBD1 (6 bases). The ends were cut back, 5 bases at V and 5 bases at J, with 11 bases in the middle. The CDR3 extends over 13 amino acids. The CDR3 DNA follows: TGTGCCAGCAGTAAACAGGGAGAAGATACGCAGTATTTT. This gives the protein CASSKQGEDTQYF.

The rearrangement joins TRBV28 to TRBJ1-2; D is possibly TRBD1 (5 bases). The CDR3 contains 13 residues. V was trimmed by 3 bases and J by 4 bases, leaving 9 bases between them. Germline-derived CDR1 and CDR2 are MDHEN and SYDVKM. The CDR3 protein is CASSLGETYGYTF. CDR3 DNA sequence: TGTGCCAGCAGTTTGGGGGAGACCTATGGCTACACCTTC.

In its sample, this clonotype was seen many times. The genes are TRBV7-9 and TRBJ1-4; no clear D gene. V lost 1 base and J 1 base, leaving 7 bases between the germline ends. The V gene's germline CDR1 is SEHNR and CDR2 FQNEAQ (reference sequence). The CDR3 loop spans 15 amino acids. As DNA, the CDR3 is TGTGCCAGCAGCTTAGTCGACGGAACTAATGAAAAACTGTTTTTT. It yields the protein CASSLVDGTNEKLFF.

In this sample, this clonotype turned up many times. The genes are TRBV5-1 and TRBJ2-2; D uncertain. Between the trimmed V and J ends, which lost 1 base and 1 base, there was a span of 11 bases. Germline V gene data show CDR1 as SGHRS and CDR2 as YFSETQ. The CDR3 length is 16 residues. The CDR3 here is CASSLITTRNTGELFF. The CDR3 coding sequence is TGCGCCAGCAGCTTGATCACGACACGGAACACCGGGGAGCTGTTTTTT.

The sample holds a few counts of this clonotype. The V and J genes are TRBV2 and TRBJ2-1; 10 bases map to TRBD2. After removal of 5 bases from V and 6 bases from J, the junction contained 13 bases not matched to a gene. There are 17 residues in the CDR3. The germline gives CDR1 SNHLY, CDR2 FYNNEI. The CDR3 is CASSFFNTGLASNEQFF. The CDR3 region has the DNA TGTGCCAGCAGTTTCTTCAATACGGGACTAGCGTCCAATGAGCAGTTCTTC.

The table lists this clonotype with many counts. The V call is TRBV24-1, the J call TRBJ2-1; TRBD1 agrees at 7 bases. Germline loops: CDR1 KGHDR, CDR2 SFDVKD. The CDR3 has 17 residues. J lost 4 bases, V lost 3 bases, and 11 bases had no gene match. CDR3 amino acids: CATSDTNAGTEYNEQFF. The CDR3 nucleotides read TGTGCCACCAGTGATACAAACGCCGGGACAGAATACAATGAGCAGTTCTTC.

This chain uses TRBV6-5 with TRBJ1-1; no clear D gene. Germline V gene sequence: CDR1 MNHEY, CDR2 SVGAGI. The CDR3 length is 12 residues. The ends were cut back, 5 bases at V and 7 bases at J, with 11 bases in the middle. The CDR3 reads CASSRPGVEAFF. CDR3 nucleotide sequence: TGTGCCAGCAGTCGCCCCGGGGTTGAAGCTTTCTTT.

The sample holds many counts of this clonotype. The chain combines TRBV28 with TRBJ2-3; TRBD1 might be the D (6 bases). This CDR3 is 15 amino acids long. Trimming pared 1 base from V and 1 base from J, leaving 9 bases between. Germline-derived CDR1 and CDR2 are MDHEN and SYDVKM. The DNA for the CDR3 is TGTGCCAGCAGTTTATTCCCAGGGGGCACAGATACGCAGTATTTT. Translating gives CASSLFPGGTDTQYF. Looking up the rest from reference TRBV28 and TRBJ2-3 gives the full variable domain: DVKVTQSSRYLVKRTGEKVFLECVQDMDHENMFWYRQDPGLGLRLIYFSYDVKMKEKGDIPEGYSVSREKKERFSLILESASTNQTSMYLCASSLFPGGTDTQYFGPGTRLTVL.

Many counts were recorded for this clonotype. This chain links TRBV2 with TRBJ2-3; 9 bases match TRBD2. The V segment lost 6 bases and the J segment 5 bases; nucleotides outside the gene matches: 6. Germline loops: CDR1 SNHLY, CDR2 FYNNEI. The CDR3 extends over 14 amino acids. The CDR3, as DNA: TGTGCCAGCAGGCTTTGGACTAGCGAAGATACGCAGTATTTT. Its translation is CASRLWTSEDTQYF.

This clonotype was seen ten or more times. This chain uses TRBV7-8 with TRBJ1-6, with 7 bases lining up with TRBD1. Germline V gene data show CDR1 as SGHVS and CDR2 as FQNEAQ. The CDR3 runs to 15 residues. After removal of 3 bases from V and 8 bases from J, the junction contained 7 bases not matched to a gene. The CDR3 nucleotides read TGTGCCAGCAGCTTCCGGGACAGCTTTGATTCACCCCTCCACTTT. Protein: CASSFRDSFDSPLHF.

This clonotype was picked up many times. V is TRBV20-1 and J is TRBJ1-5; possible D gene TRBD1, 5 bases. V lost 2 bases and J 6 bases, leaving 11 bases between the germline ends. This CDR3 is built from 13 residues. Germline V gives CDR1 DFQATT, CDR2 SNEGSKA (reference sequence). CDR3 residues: CSARPGGGQPQHF. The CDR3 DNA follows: TGCAGTGCTAGACCAGGTGGGGGTCAGCCCCAGCATTTT.